This T cell receptor beta chain was recorded in a study of blood T cell repertoires in COVID-19. Looking at the study overall: Samples of COVID-19 (acute and convalescent) were obtained from the United States, Italy and Spain. Nucleic acid was either cDNA or gDNA, and it came from T cells, B-cell-depleted T cells, or PBMCs.

Authors' analysis steps: Reference gene primer amplification gave estimated nucleated cell counts. Here immunoSEQ multiplex PCR was the method, and the copy in TCRdb shows in-frame clones only, minus some. The V and J calls and the clone size are those of that table, but D and trimming were determined from the DNA. The repertoire holds about 180,000 clones, with roughly 90% as singletons. V was pared by 0 bases and J by 4 bases, with 13 bases between. There are 15 residues in the CDR3. In germline, CDR1 is SGHNT, CDR2 YYREEE (reference sequence). This TCR came from an older man with active or convalescent COVID-19. The specimen sequenced was peripheral blood. V is TRBV5-4 and J is TRBJ1-1, with D perhaps matching TRBD1 (5 bases). The CDR3 reads CASSLARTGGTEAFF. As DNA, the CDR3 is TGTGCCAGCAGCTTGGCCAGGACGGGGGGCACTGAAGCTTTCTTT.